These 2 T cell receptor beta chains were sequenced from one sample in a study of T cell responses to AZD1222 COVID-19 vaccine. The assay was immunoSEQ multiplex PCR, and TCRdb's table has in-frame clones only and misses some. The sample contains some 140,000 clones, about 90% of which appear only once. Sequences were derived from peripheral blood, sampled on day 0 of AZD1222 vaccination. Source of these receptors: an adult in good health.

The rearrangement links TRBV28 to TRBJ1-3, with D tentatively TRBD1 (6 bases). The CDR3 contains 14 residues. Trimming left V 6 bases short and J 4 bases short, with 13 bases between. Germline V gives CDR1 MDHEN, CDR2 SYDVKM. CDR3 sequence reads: CASRQQGYGNTIYF. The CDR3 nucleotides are TGTGCCAGCAGGCAACAGGGTTACGGAAACACCATATATTTT.

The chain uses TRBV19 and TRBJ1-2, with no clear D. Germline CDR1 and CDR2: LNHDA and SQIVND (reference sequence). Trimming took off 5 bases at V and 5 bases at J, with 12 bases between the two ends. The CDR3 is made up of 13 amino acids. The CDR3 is CASSVRRGYGYTF. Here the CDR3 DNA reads TGTGCCAGTAGTGTCCGACGGGGATATGGCTACACCTTC. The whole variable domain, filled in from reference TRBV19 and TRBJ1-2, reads DGGITQSPKYLFRKEGQNVTLSCEQNLNHDAMYWYRQDPGQGLRLIYYSQIVNDFQKGDIAEGYSVSREKKESFPLTVTSAQKNPTAFYLCASSVRRGYGYTFGSGTRLTVV.